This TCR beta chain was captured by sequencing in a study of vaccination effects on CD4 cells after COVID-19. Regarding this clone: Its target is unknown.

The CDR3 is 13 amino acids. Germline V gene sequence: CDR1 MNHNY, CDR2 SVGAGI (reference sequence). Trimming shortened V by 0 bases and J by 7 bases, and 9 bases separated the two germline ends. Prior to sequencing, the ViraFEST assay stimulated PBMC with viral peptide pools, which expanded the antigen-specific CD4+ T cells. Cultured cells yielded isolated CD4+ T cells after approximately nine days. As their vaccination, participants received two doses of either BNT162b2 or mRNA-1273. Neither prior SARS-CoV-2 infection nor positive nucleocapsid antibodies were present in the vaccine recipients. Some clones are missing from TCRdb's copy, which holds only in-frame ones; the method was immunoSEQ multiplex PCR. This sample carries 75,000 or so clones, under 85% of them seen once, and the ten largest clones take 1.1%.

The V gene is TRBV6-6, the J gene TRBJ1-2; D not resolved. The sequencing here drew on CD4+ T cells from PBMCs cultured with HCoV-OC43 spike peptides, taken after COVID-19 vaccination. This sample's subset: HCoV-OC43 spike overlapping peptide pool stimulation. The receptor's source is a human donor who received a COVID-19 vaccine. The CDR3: CASSYSTGRGYTF. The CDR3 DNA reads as TGTGCCAGCAGTTACTCGACCGGTCGTGGCTACACCTTC.